This TCR beta chain comes out of a study of identical twins. Germline values: CDR1 SQVTM, CDR2 ANQGSEA. V lost 6 bases and J lost 8, with 19 bases in between. CDR3 length: 14 amino acids. Unique molecular identifiers were present on the cDNA, and a universal primer site came from template switching. TCRdb recomputed calls from the 5' RACE reads with MiXCR, one row per CDR3 protein. This table holds 520,000 or so distinct CDR3 sequences, roughly a fifth found once. This sample also belongs to another study, concerning T cells expressing NK-cell markers.

The chain couples TRBV29-1 to TRBJ1-4, with D maybe TRBD1 (6 bases). This receptor was taken from a woman between 18 and 30 years old in good health. The sample consisted of CD4+ T cells sorted from blood. CDR3 in DNA: TGCAGCGTGGGGTCGGACAGTACCAAGGAAAAACTGTTTTTT. As protein: CSVGSDSTKEKLFF.